This T cell receptor beta chain was retrieved from a study of sequential checkpoint blockade in melanoma. This clone was found a few times. In germline, CDR1 is MNHGY, CDR2 SAAAGT. Trimming cost V 5 bases and J 0 bases, with 11 bases left between them. The CDR3 length is 15 residues. Treatment defined: randomized to nivolumab then ipilimumab (arm A) or the reverse (arm B). The protocol was immunoSEQ multiplex PCR, while the TCRdb copy is restricted to in-frame clones and leaves out a portion. Here the sample spans more than 8,500 clones, roughly 25% being singletons. This chain links TRBV6-8 with TRBJ2-1; D gene ambiguous. This sample comprised tumor tissue (inferred from file names), obtained from a patient given nivolumab and ipilimumab in sequence. The TCR was taken from a human donor with melanoma. CDR3 region: CASSGRLHSYNEQFF. In DNA form, the CDR3 reads TGTGCCAGCAGTGGACGGTTACACTCCTACAATGAGCAGTTCTTC.